This T cell receptor beta chain derives from a study of post-analysis software for immune sequencing data. Study in general: The study covered relapsing-remitting, secondary progressive and progressive-relapsing courses of multiple sclerosis. Study-level results: Comparison of patients with controls showed five TRBV segments more frequent in patients, TRBV5-6, TRBV5-1 and TRBV20-1 among them. Strong same-batch co-clustering of samples appeared with F measure clustering. When compared against controls, multiple sclerosis patients showed significantly lower normalized Chao1 diversity.

The authors incorporated unique molecular identifiers into the TCR beta cDNA libraries. Each CDR3 protein is one row after TCRdb ran MiXCR on the PCR reads. Among 650,000 to 850,000 distinct CDR3 sequences, around 53% were seen once, and the ten largest hold roughly 4.4%. This clonotype was observed many times. The antigen is unknown. Per germline, CDR1 LGHDT and CDR2 YNNKEL (reference sequence). The V end was cut by 6 bases, the J end by 11 bases, with 19 bases between. This CDR3 contains 13 residues. Sequenced sample: blood. This sequence originates from a girl between 5 and 17 years old with multiple sclerosis. This chain connects TRBV3-1 to TRBJ1-1; D is uncertain. The CDR3 here is CASSGFYDTEAFF. The CDR3 region has the DNA TGTGCCAGCAGTGGGTTTTACGACACCGAGGCTTTCTTT.